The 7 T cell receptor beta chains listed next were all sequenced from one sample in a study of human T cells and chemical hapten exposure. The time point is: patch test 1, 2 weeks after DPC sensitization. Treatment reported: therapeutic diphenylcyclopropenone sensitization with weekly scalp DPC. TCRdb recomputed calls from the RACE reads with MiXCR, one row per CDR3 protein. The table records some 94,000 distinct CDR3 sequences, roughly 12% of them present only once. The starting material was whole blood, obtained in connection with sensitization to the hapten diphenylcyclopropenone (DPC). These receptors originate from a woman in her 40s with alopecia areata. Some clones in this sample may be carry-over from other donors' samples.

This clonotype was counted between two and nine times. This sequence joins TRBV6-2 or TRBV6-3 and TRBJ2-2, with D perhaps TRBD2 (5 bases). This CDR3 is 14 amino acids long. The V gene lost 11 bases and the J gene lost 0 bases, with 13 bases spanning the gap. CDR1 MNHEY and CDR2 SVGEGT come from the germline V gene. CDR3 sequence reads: CACKDSPNTGELFF. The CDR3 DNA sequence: TGTGCCTGTAAGGACTCTCCGAACACCGGGGAGCTGTTTTTT.

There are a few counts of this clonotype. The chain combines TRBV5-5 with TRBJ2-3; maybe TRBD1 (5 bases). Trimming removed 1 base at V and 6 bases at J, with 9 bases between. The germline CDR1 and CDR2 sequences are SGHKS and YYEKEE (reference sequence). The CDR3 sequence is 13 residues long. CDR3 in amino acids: CASSLLRGDTQYF. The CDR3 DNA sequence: TGTGCCAGCAGCTTGTTAAGGGGCGATACGCAGTATTTT.

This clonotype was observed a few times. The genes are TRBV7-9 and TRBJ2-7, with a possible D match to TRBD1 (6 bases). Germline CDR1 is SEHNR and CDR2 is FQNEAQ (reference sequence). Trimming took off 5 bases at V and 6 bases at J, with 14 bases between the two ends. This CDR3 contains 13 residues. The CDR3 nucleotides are TGTGCCAGCAGCGGTGGGGGCATAAGCGAGCAGTACTTC. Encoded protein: CASSGGGISEQYF.

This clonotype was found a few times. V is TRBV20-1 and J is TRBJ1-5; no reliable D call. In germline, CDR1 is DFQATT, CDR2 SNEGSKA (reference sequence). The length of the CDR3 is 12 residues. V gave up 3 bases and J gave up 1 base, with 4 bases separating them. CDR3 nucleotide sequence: TGCAGTGCTAGCACGAGCAATCAGCCCCAGCATTTT. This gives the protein CSASTSNQPQHF.

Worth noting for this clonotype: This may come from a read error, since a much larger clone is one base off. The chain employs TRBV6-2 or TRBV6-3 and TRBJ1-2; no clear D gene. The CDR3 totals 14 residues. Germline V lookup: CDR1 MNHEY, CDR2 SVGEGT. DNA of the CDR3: TGTGTCAGCAGTTATCTTACCGTGAACTATGGCTACACCTTC. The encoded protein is CVSSYLTVNYGYTF.

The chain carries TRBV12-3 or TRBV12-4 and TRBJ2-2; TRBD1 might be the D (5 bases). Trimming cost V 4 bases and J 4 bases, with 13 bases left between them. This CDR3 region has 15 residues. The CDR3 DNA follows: TGTGCCAGCAGTTATAGGGGTCTGGGCACCGGGGAGCTGTTTTTT. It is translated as CASSYRGLGTGELFF.

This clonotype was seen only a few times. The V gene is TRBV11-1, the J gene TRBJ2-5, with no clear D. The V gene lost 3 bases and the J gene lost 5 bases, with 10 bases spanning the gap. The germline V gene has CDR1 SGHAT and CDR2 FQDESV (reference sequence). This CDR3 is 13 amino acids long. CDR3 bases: TGTGCCAGCAGCTTGCGACCAATGGAGACCCAGTACTTC. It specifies CASSLRPMETQYF.